The subject of this entry is one T cell receptor beta chain. Its cognate antigen is unknown. Original processing methods: Filtering was not the same, since immunoSEQ gave junction-only sequences without quality scores. Sequencing was performed with immunoSEQ multiplex PCR; in TCRdb, only in-frame clones are kept and a portion is missing. V and J calls and clone size follow that table, whereas D and trimming were derived from the DNA. This sample carries around 370,000 clones, approximately 96% of them seen once, and the ten largest clones take around 0.3%. This entry is derived from a study of shared clonotypes between healthy human individuals. Turning to the study itself: Per donor, CD8 memory used one plate, CD8 naive used two, CD4 memory used three and CD4 naive used three.

General study findings and limits: Compared with clonotypes that all four donors shared, non-shared clonotypes had lower generation probabilities.

V gave up 5 bases and J gave up 1 base, with 12 bases separating them. The CDR3 length is 14 residues. CDR1 and CDR2 (germline): LNHDA, SQIVND (reference sequence). Both CD45RO+ cells and CCR7-negative CD45RA+ TemRA cells were combined to make up CD8 memory. The sequence was collected from a man between 25 and 39 years old in good health. Sequencing was done on a sample of memory CD8+ T cells sorted from blood. Subset noted: CD45RO+ cells pooled with CCR7-negative TemRA cells. The chain carries TRBV19 and TRBJ2-7; D is possibly TRBD1 or TRBD2 (5 bases each). CDR3 in amino acids: CASSWDANSYEQYF. The CDR3 nucleotides read TGTGCCAGTAGTTGGGACGCAAATTCCTACGAGCAGTACTTC.